This T cell receptor (beta chain) was sequenced in a study of OX40 agonist ivuxolimab in advanced cancers. Study-level background: 40% to 50% of patients had received prior checkpoint inhibitor therapy. General study points: Doses of 0.1 to 3.0 mg/kg were accompanied by clonal expansion of CD4+ and CD8+ blood T cells by week 6. Expanded clones belonging to CD8+ T cells outnumbered, on average, those of CD4+.

The data were produced by immunoSEQ multiplex PCR, yet TCRdb's version contains in-frame clones alone and is incomplete. Of 70,000 to 80,000 clones in the sample, over 85% are singletons; the top ten hold roughly 6.4%. Prior autoimmune disease or systemic immunosuppression barred patients. Germline lookup yields CDR1 SGDLS and CDR2 YYNGEE. Trimming left V 0 bases short and J 4 bases short, with 10 bases between. The CDR3 runs to 15 residues. On this clone: Its target is not known.

The TCR originated in an adult with an advanced solid tumor such as melanoma, head and neck, liver or kidney cancer. This chain uses TRBV9 with TRBJ2-2; TRBD2 is a possible D gene (6 bases). Sequences were derived from CD4+ or CD8+ T cells sorted from blood, sampled in a trial of the OX40 agonist ivuxolimab. Written as DNA, the CDR3 is TGTGCCAGCAGCGTAGAACCTAGCGCCACCGGGGAGCTGTTTTTT. The encoded protein is CASSVEPSATGELFF. Variable domain in full (rest from reference TRBV9 and TRBJ2-2): DSGVTQTPKHLITATGQRVTLRCSPRSGDLSVYWYQQSLDQGLQFLIQYYNGEERAKGNILERFSAQQFPDLHSELNLSSLELGDSALYFCASSVEPSATGELFFGEGSRLTVL.